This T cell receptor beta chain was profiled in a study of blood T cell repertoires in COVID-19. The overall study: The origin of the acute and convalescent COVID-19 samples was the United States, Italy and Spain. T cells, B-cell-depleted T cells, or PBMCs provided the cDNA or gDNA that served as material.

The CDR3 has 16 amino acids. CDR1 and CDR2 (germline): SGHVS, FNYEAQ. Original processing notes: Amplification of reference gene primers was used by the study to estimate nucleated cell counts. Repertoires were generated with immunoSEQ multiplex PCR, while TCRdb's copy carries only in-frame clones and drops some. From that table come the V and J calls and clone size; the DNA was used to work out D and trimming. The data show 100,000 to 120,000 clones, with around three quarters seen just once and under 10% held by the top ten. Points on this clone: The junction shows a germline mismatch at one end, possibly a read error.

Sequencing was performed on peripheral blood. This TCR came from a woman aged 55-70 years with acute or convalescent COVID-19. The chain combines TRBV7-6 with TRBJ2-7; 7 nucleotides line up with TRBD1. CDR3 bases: TGTGCCAGCAGCTTAGGGGAGACAGGGAGCTCCCACGAGCAGTACTTC. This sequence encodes CASSLGETGSSHEQYF.